The clone carrying this TCR beta chain appeared many times. This specimen belongs to a study of metastatic and nonmetastatic thyroid tumors. Study summary: Samples came from malignant and benign thyroid patients, and repertoires were compared across blood and tumor or nodule tissue.

The ends lost 5 bases at V and 7 bases at J; junction bases unmatched: 13. The germline V gene has CDR1 SGHVS and CDR2 FQNEAQ. CDR3 length equals 15 residues. In the study's own analysis: The distant-metastasis classifier for papillary thyroid cancer was built from CDR3 differences across clinicopathological groups. TCRdb re-analyzed the PCR reads through MiXCR. The authors' filters were not applied to this entry. Among about 93,000 clones, about an eighth were seen once, and the ten largest hold over 9%. Thyroid surgery was performed in patients who had received no treatment beforehand. The sequenced sample consisted of blood. The TCR comes from a female donor with papillary thyroid cancer or a benign thyroid nodule (not recorded which). Some clones in this sample may be carry-over from other donors' samples. The gene calls are TRBV7-8 and TRBJ1-2, with 7 bases aligning to TRBD1. The CDR3 DNA is TGTGCCAGCAGCAAGAATTGGGACAGAGGGAGTGGCTACACCTTC. Its protein product is CASSKNWDRGSGYTF.